This T cell receptor (beta chain) stems from a study of T cells in Graves' hyperthyroidism and ophthalmopathy. V lost 0 bases and J lost 0, with 8 bases in between. The CDR3 runs 16 residues. CDR1 is KGHSH and CDR2 is LQKENI in the germline V gene. The CDR3 regions of TCR beta were amplified from RNA transcripts. HTBI primers were employed in a first-round RT-PCR of the TCR CDR3. TCRdb processed the multiplex PCR reads anew with MiXCR; each CDR3 protein has one entry. Among roughly 200,000 distinct CDR3 sequences, roughly 18% were seen once, and the ten largest hold 35% to 50%. This TCR derives from a man aged 40-50 years with Graves' hyperthyroidism. Sequencing used blood. The gene calls are TRBV18 and TRBJ1-4; D is undetermined. CDR3 amino acids: CASSPPRETTNEKLFF. The CDR3 nucleotides are TGTGCCAGCTCACCACCGAGAGAGACAACTAATGAAAAACTGTTTTTT.